This is a list of T cell receptor beta chains from one sample in a study of blood T cells in healthy people across ages. Using its own MiXCR run on the 5' RACE reads, TCRdb lists one record per CDR3 protein. The sample lists 1.2 million to 1.5 million distinct CDR3 sequences; roughly 60% were seen once. The sequencing sample was made of blood. These receptors came from a young man in good health. The conserved cysteine and the conserved F or W are not part of the CDR3 here. Only part of the rows carry a size: once, few, many, or a class if the clone is expanded.

v_gene	abundance	CDR3aa
TRBV29-1	NA	SVGPPRGTEAF
TRBV7-9	once	ASSFGGPQSSYEQY
TRBV5-6	NA	ASSLGGGEGNEQF
TRBV18	NA	ASFAGDTQY
TRBV3-1	NA	ASSQAGETQY
TRBV20-1	NA	SARKGDQPQH
TRBV6-6	NA	ASSYTAGGRYGYT
TRBV7-9	NA	ASSPTGTLHLAKNIQY
TRBV29-1	NA	SVVSRAGADGYT
TRBV4-3	NA	ASSQGSGPSGANVLT
TRBV28	NA	ASSPERGETQY
TRBV7-2	NA	ASSLRGRELAQY
TRBV20-1	NA	SAIGEQETQY
TRBV9	few	ASSVGQVGEQY
TRBV9	NA	ASSSSGGLTDTQY
TRBV6-2/TRBV6-3	NA	ASSRPTRTSGASTDTQY
TRBV10-3	NA	AISESGQSYGYT
TRBV6-2/TRBV6-3	once	ASSSIQGPDTQY
TRBV5-1	NA	ASSSMTDKETQY
TRBV5-1	few	ATGLAGGALTDTQY
TRBV24-1	NA	ATSVTAAGEQY
TRBV25-1	few	ASSGTNGYEQY
TRBV29-1	NA	STSDQGAF
TRBV7-2	NA	ASSLTRLAGDFLF
TRBV29-1	few	SVEWGEKLF
TRBV27	NA	ASAKLRSNQPQH
TRBV20-1	NA	SAEGDGLLAKNIQY
TRBV11-2	once	ASSSRVNEQY
TRBV4-2	once	ASSQDTWNYEQY
TRBV4-2	NA	ASSQDIWLDGSSY
TRBV6-6	NA	ASSYSNRGQETQY
TRBV3-1	NA	ASSQRTLLADSYNEQF
TRBV12-3/TRBV12-4	few	ASNDFSLLTDTQY
TRBV20-1	few	SGGPLAKNIQY
TRBV12-3/TRBV12-4	NA	ASSDGGVGGYT
TRBV10-1	NA	ASSYGGWETQY
TRBV20-1	NA	SAPAGGSGANVLT
TRBV12-3/TRBV12-4	NA	ASRASGAPYEQY
TRBV29-1	NA	SVDKGVPEAF